One sample yielded the 5 T cell receptor beta chains listed below, sequenced in a study of T cell responses to AZD1222 COVID-19 vaccine. Measured with immunoSEQ multiplex PCR; TCRdb has only the in-frame clones, and not every one. The data hold around 130,000 clones, with around 83% observed a single time. Here the sequenced sample was peripheral blood, taken on day 0 of AZD1222 vaccination. These receptors were taken from an adult in good health.

The chain joins TRBV5-5 to TRBJ2-7; D is unclear. Germline-derived CDR1 and CDR2 are SGHKS and YYEKEE (reference sequence). V shed 2 bases and J shed 1 base, with 7 bases lying between them. The CDR3 sequence is 13 residues long. CDR3 nucleotides: TGTGCCAGCAGCTTAAGGTCTTCCTACGAGCAGTACTTC. Residues: CASSLRSSYEQYF.

This rearrangement joins TRBV25-1 to TRBJ2-3; tentatively, D is TRBD2 (6 bases). Per germline, CDR1 MGHDK and CDR2 SYGVNS. Trimming took 7 bases from V and 5 from J, leaving 16 bases between them. The CDR3 has 14 residues. CDR3 nucleotide sequence: TGTGCCAGCATAATTTTACGGGGGAAAGATACGCAGTATTTT. Translated: CASIILRGKDTQYF.

This sequence joins TRBV2 and TRBJ2-4, with no clear D. Per germline, CDR1 SNHLY and CDR2 FYNNEI. The CDR3 runs 11 residues. Deletions cut 6 bases from V and 10 bases from J, with 10 bases between. Written as DNA, the CDR3 is TGTGCCAGCAGGCTGGGAAATATTCAGTACTTC. Translating it yields CASRLGNIQYF.

DNA of the CDR3: TGTGCCAGCAGCGTAGGCGGGGGTGTCAGGTCTGGGGCCAACGTCCTGACTTTC. Amino acids: CASSVGGGVRSGANVLTF. The chain recombines TRBV9 with TRBJ2-6, with 7 bases fitting TRBD2. V lost 0 bases and J lost 1; bases outside the gene matches: 7. This CDR3 is built from 18 residues. Germline CDR1 SGDLS, CDR2 YYNGEE. Full variable domain (rest looked up from reference TRBV9 and TRBJ2-6): DSGVTQTPKHLITATGQRVTLRCSPRSGDLSVYWYQQSLDQGLQFLIQYYNGEERAKGNILERFSAQQFPDLHSELNLSSLELGDSALYFCASSVGGGVRSGANVLTFGAGSRLTVL.

The rearrangement uses TRBV27 and TRBJ2-2; D gene uncertain. The CDR3 spans 16 residues. Trimming removed 2 bases from V and 4 bases from J, with 14 bases in between. Germline lookup yields CDR1 MNHEY and CDR2 SMNVEV (reference sequence). CDR3 loop: CASSLGLAAFTGELFF. The CDR3 region has the DNA TGTGCCAGCAGTTTAGGGTTGGCAGCCTTCACCGGGGAGCTGTTTTTT.